Listed here are 9 T cell receptor beta chains from one sample, sequenced in a study of T cell responses to AZD1222 COVID-19 vaccine. Profiling relied on immunoSEQ multiplex PCR, and the TCRdb table lists in-frame clones only, not all of them. The sample comprises about 56,000 clones, around 90% of which are singletons, and around 15% rests with the top ten. The sample was peripheral blood, taken on day 0 of AZD1222 vaccination. These TCRs come from an adult in good health.

In DNA form, the CDR3 reads TGTGCCAGCTACTCCTTAGAGGTTGGAGCCCCCCTCCACTTT. It yields the protein CASYSLEVGAPLHF. This chain links TRBV27 with TRBJ1-6; D gene unclear. The germline V gene encodes CDR1 MNHEY and CDR2 SMNVEV (reference sequence). Trimming took 8 bases from V and 13 from J, leaving 21 bases between them. The CDR3 is made up of 14 amino acids.

The chain uses TRBV3-1 (or the pseudogene TRBV3-2) and TRBJ2-7; D is undetermined. Trimming removed 2 bases from V and 3 bases from J, with 8 bases in between. The CDR3 is 13 residues long. The germline gives CDR1 LGHDT, CDR2 YNNKEL (reference sequence). The CDR3: CASSQKLLYEQYF. DNA for the CDR3: TGTGCCAGCAGCCAAAAACTCCTCTACGAGCAGTACTTC.

This clone was observed a single time. The rearrangement links TRBV6-5 to TRBJ2-7; D gene uncertain. V lost 5 bases and J 0 bases, leaving 14 bases between the germline ends. The CDR3 sequence is 15 residues long. The germline CDR1 and CDR2 sequences are MNHEY and SVGAGI. The CDR3 sequence is CASSPYYGSSYEQYF. The CDR3 coding sequence is TGTGCCAGCAGTCCATACTATGGCAGCTCCTACGAGCAGTACTTC.

This chain joins TRBV7-9 and TRBJ1-1; D not resolved. The CDR3 totals 12 residues. V shed 6 bases and J shed 7 bases, with 12 bases lying between them. CDR1 is SEHNR, CDR2 FQNEAQ, per germline (reference sequence). The CDR3 region has the DNA TGTGCCAGCAGAGGCGGGGATGGTGAAGCTTTCTTT. This codes for CASRGGDGEAFF.

This chain connects TRBV6-5 to TRBJ1-1, with TRBD1 matching 10 bases. CDR1 and CDR2 (germline): MNHEY, SVGAGI. The J segment lost 0 bases and the V segment lost 3 bases, leaving 1 base of the junction unmatched. The CDR3 length is 15 residues. The CDR3 nucleotides are TGTGCCAGCAGTTATGGGACAGGGGTGAACACTGAAGCTTTCTTT. It yields the protein CASSYGTGVNTEAFF.

The rearrangement joins TRBV6-5 to TRBJ2-1; 9 nucleotides align to TRBD2. In germline, CDR1 is MNHEY, CDR2 SVGAGI. The CDR3 has 14 residues. V lost 6 bases to trimming and J lost 9 bases; unmatched junction nucleotides: 9. For the CDR3, the DNA is TGTGCCAGCAGGGGGACTAGCCTTGGCGTTGAGCAGTTCTTC. This sequence encodes CASRGTSLGVEQFF.

This sequence joins TRBV3-1 (or the pseudogene TRBV3-2) and TRBJ1-2; D is ambiguous. Germline V CDR1 and CDR2: LGHDT, YNNKEL (reference sequence). Trimming removed 0 bases from V and 0 bases from J, with 5 bases in between. CDR3 length equals 14 residues. CDR3: CASSQDRANYGYTF. The CDR3 nucleotides read TGTGCCAGCAGCCAAGACCGGGCTAACTATGGCTACACCTTC.

This chain joins TRBV7-3 and TRBJ1-1; D is perhaps TRBD1 (6 bases). V lost 2 bases and J lost 1, with 8 bases in between. Germline V gene sequence: CDR1 SGHTA, CDR2 FQGTGA. The CDR3 runs to 14 residues. In DNA form, the CDR3 reads TGTGCCAGCAGCTTACAGGGGCAGAACACTGAAGCTTTCTTT. As protein: CASSLQGQNTEAFF.

The rearrangement links TRBV7-3 to TRBJ1-2; D gene unclear. The CDR3 runs 15 residues. V shed 0 bases and J shed 1 base, with 9 bases lying between them. Germline CDR1 and CDR2: SGHTA and FQGTGA. CDR3 sequence: CASSLTGSINYGYTF. The CDR3 nucleotides are TGTGCCAGCAGCTTAACGGGATCCATTAACTATGGCTACACCTTC.